This TCR beta chain was profiled in a study of blood T cell repertoires in COVID-19. Looking at the study overall: COVID-19 samples, acute and convalescent, were from the United States, Italy and Spain. In each case, the material was cDNA or gDNA derived from T cells, B-cell-depleted T cells, or PBMCs.

The V gene lost 1 base and the J gene lost 7 bases, with 11 bases spanning the gap. The CDR3 has 14 amino acids. Germline V gene data show CDR1 as MNHNS and CDR2 as SASEGT. Assignments of participants to cohorts depended upon their own reported clinical history. In the original analysis: Reference gene primer amplification gave nucleated cell count estimates. TCRdb keeps only in-frame clones here, not all; method: immunoSEQ multiplex PCR. V, J and clone size were drawn from that table, and D and trimming were deduced from the DNA. The sample has 150,000 to 200,000 clones, 89% seen once. The sequence came from a woman under 30 who had recovered from COVID-19. Sequenced material: PBMCs or T cells enriched from blood (not recorded which). J is TRBJ1-5 and V is TRBV6-1; D is undetermined. CDR3 nucleotides: TGTGCCAGCAGTGAAGGGAGACGGAGCCAGCCCCAGCATTTT. Encoded protein: CASSEGRRSQPQHF.